This T cell receptor (beta chain) appears in the sequencing data of a study of neurological immune-mediated disorders. Study-wide findings and caveats: Expanded clones shared no CDR3 amino acid sequences across subjects, suggesting private repertoires in all groups.

CDR3 length equals 12 residues. Trimming stripped 3 bases from V and 4 bases from J, with 6 bases between. From germline, CDR1 is SGHDT and CDR2 YYEEEE. The cDNA was produced through 5'RACE with 10-nucleotide random UMIs. TCRdb reprocessed the 5' RACE reads via MiXCR and lists one record per CDR3 protein. This table holds about 58,000 distinct CDR3 sequences, approximately 3.8% found once. The sample holds many counts of this clonotype. Its antigen remains unknown. The sequenced material came from PBMCs. This clonotype was sampled from a man aged 25 to 40 with multiple sclerosis. This chain links TRBV5-6 with TRBJ2-3, with D hard to call. The CDR3 sequence: CASSWAADTQYF. In DNA, the CDR3 is TGTGCCAGCAGCTGGGCGGCAGATACGCAGTATTTT.